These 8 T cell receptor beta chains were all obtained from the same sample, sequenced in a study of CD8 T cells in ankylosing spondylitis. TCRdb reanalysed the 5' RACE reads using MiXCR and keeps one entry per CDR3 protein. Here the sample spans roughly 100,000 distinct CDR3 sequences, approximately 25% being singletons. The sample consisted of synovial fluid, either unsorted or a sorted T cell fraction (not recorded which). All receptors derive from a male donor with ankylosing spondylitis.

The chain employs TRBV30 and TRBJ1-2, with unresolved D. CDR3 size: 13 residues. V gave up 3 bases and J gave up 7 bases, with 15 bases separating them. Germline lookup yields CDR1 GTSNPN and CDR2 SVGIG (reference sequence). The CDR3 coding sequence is TGTGCCTGGAGAGTGTCCCTGGGGAGTGGCTACACCTTC. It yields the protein CAWRVSLGSGYTF.

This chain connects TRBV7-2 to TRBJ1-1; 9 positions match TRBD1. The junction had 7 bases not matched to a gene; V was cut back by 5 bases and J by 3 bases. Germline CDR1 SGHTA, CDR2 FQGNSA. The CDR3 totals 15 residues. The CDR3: CASSQLTGGDTEAFF. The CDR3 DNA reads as TGTGCCAGCAGCCAACTGACAGGGGGAGACACTGAAGCTTTCTTT. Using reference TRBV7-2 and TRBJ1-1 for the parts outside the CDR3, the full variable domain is GAGVSQSPSNKVTEKGKDVELRCDPISGHTALYWYRQSLGQGLEFLIYFQGNSAPDKSGLPSDRFSAERTGGSVSTLTIQRTQQEDSAVYLCASSQLTGGDTEAFFGQGTRLTVV.

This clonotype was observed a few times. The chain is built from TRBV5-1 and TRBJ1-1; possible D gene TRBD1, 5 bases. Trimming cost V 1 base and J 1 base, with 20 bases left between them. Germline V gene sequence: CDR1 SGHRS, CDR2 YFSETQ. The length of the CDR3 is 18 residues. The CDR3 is CASSLLGTGSGANTEAFF. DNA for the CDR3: TGCGCCAGCAGCTTGCTTGGTACAGGTAGCGGGGCGAACACTGAAGCTTTCTTT.

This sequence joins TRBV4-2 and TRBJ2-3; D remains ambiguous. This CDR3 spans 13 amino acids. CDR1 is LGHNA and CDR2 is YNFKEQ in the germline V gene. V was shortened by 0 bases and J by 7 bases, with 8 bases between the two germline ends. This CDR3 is CASSQDTANTQYF. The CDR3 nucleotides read TGTGCCAGCAGCCAAGATACAGCGAATACGCAGTATTTT.

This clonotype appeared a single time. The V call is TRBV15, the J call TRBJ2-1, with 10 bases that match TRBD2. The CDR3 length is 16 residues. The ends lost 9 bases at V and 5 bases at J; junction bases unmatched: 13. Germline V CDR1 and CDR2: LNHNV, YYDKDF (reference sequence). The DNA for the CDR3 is TGTGCCACTCAGGGCCGCCGGACTAGCGGTAACAATGAGCAGTTCTTC. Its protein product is CATQGRRTSGNNEQFF.

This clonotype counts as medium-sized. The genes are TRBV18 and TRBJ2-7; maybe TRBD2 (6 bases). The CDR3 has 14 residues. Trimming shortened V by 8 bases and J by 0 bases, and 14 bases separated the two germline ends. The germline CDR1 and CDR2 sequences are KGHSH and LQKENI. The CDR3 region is CASTPGLDSYEQYF. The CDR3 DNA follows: TGTGCCAGCACTCCGGGACTGGACTCCTACGAGCAGTACTTC.

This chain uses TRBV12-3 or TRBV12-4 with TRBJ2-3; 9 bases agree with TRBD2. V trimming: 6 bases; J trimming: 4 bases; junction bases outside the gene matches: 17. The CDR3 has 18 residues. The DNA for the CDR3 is TGTGCCAGCAGCCCCGACCTCTCGGTAGCGGGAGAGGCAGATACGCAGTATTTT. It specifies CASSPDLSVAGEADTQYF.

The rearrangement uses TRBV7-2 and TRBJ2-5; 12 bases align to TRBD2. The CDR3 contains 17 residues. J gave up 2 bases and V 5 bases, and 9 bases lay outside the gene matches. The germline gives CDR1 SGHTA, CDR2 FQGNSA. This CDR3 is CASSLGLAGLVQETQYF. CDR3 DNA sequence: TGTGCCAGCAGCCTCGGACTAGCGGGACTAGTTCAAGAGACCCAGTACTTC.